The T cell receptor (beta chain) described here comes from a study of cytomegalovirus exposure and HLA in healthy donors (dated by TCRdb to 2016 to 2017). General notes on the study: According to a later analysis, one platform produced both the 120 validation repertoires and the 670 or so repertoires of the first cohort. The study was designed to test whether signatures of past pathogen exposure could be identified by cataloging public T cell receptors. In addition to the first cohort of 666 subjects, a separate validation cohort of approximately 120 different subjects was used. High-throughput TCR immunosequencing, statistical association of individual TCRs with disease status, and machine learning were combined to predict cytomegalovirus infection status.

Separate from the roughly 650-subject first cohort, the validation cohort of 120 subjects was the group to which the donors belonged. Broader findings and caveats from the paper: According to the authors, the approach could potentially be generalized to other disease states and immunological phenotypes. Of the cluster scores, approximately 94% were above 0 in a later analysis, which found that TCRs clustered in the first cohort also tended to co-occur in the 130 or so validation repertoires. The study gave a list of over 150 TCR beta chains associated with cytomegalovirus. Most TCR sequences were observed very rarely across donors, whereas some public TCRs were present in many individuals. A later analysis had no HLA typing for the validation cohort, so co-occurrence there was scored across all 120 or so repertoires. The classifier was reported to diagnose cytomegalovirus status with high specificity and sensitivity in both the original cohort and the validation cohort. A few of the identified cytomegalovirus-associated TCR beta chains were confirmed in vitro to be specific for cytomegalovirus antigens.

Libraries were made using the immunoSEQ multiplex PCR assay. On the study's bioinformatics: A statistical classification framework was built to diagnose cytomegalovirus status from the catalog of TCR beta chain sequences. TCRdb carries this immuneACCESS record with in-frame sequences only. Its versions omit some clonotypes, under half of them owing to an unresolved V gene in the studies checked, with the rest unexplained. For V, J and clone size, that table is used; D and trimming come from the DNA. Here the sample has approximately 170,000 clones; about 89% occur a single time. The top ten hold around 3% of the sample. The V end gives up 4 bases and the J end 8 bases, leaving 10 bases in the junction not matched to a gene. Spanning cysteine to phenylalanine, the CDR3 consists of 14 amino acids. Only CDR3 DNA remains: 42 bases, in frame from the first base. CDR1 and CDR2, per the germline V gene (reference sequence), are MNHEY and SMNVEV.

On this clone: Its antigen is still unknown. Per-base quality was not reported, and no clone a single base away is much larger than it.

Rearrangement joined TRBV27 to TRBJ1-2, with 7 junctional bases fitting TRBD1. This receptor was identified in a woman under 30 in good health and CMV-seropositive. Input material: PBMCs. The nucleotide sequence reads TGTGCCAGCAGTTCGACAGGGATAATAGGGGGCTACACCTTC. This translates into CASSSTGIIGGYTF.